A single sample is the source of the 2 T cell receptor beta chains below, sequenced in a study of tumor-infiltrating lymphocytes in primary liver carcinoma (dated by TCRdb to about 2017). Sequenced on an Illumina HiSeq 2500. Using a constant-region primer and ProtoScript II reverse transcriptase, TCRbeta-specific cDNA was reverse-transcribed from approximately 500 ng total RNA. Three nested multiplex PCR rounds, following a slightly modified ARM-PCR procedure, were used to build the TCRbeta libraries. Each of the first two PCR rounds ran for around 10 cycles using multiplex TRBV1-TRBV30 forward primers together with a Cbeta reverse primer. Clones were called with MiXCR by TCRdb after fastp trimmed the public reads at Q25, and only in-frame beta chains were retained. Every entry covers one CDR3 protein and lists the most common genes and DNA from its rows. This sample holds roughly 100,000 distinct CDR3 sequences; more than 65% were observed only once. The ten largest clones take up more than 10% of the sample.

Without any cell sorting, total RNA and DNA were co-extracted from about 20-30 mg of bulk tissue using the AllPrep DNA/RNA mini kit. Sequencing was carried out using liver tumor tissue from sampling region 2. What the cell subset or site label conveys for this sample: tumor region T2, inferior pole. These receptors were taken from a woman aged 60-70 years with primary liver carcinoma and hepatitis B virus infection.

The J gene is TRBJ2-2, the V gene TRBV11-2; 8 bases fit TRBD2. The CDR3 consists of 17 residues. Germline CDR1 reads SGHAT; CDR2 reads FQNNGV. The V and J ends lost 4 bases and 6 bases, in that order; junction bases with no gene match: 13. This CDR3 is CASSSWTWAGGAGELFF. The CDR3 bases are TGTGCCAGCAGCTCATGGACGTGGGCGGGAGGTGCCGGGGAGCTGTTTTTT.

Comments on this clonotype: Because the CDR3 is missing its conserved closing phenylalanine or tryptophan, this is likely a read error. The genes are TRBV12-3 or TRBV12-4 and TRBJ1-5, with D unclear. The CDR3 has 13 residues. CDR3 nucleotides: TGTGCCATCAGTTTGGCGGGATGGCAGCCCCAGCATATT. This translates into CAISLAGWQPQHI.